These 5 T cell receptor beta chains were sequenced from one sample in a study of a mutant IDH1 vaccine in newly diagnosed glioma. Their antigens are not known. Sequencing was performed with immunoSEQ multiplex PCR; in TCRdb, only in-frame clones are kept and a portion is missing. This sample yields tens of thousands of clones, of which 80% are seen a single time; approximately 6.1% belongs to the top ten. Specified time point: week 11, during vaccination. It was 300 ug of mutant IDH1 20-mer peptide that made up each vaccine dose, given with topical imiquimod. Specimen: PBMCs, collected from a glioma patient whose treatment included an IDH1 peptide vaccine. These receptor sequences come from a man aged 50 to 59 with glioma.

As DNA, the CDR3 is TGTGCCAGCACACCGGGACAGGGGACCTACGAGCAGTACTTC. This encodes CASTPGQGTYEQYF. The J gene is TRBJ2-7, the V gene TRBV2; TRBD1 aligns across 10 bases. Looked up from germline, CDR1 is SNHLY and CDR2 is FYNNEI. The CDR3 is 14 residues long. V was clipped by 7 bases and J by 2 bases; unmatched bases: 5.

The chain is built from TRBV4-2 and TRBJ1-2, with 8 bases identical to TRBD1. Per the germline V gene, CDR1 is LGHNA and CDR2 is YNFKEQ. Unmatched junction bases numbered 9, after V lost 0 bases and J lost 3 bases. The CDR3 is 17 amino acids. This CDR3 reads CASSQDPWAGGDYGYTF. The DNA of the CDR3 is TGTGCCAGCAGCCAAGATCCGTGGGCAGGGGGCGACTATGGCTACACCTTC.

The chain employs TRBV5-1 and TRBJ2-2, with 7 nucleotides matching TRBD1. Per the germline V gene, CDR1 is SGHRS and CDR2 is YFSETQ. The CDR3 contains 13 residues. Trimming took 4 bases from V and 7 from J; bases not matched to a gene: 4. The CDR3 DNA reads as TGCGCCAGCAGCGTTCGACAGGGCGGGGAGCTGTTTTTT. Encoded protein: CASSVRQGGELFF. Based on the CDR3 plus reference TRBV5-1 and TRBJ2-2, the full variable domain is KAGVTQTPRYLIKTRGQQVTLSCSPISGHRSVSWYQQTPGQGLQFLFEYFSETQRNKGNFPGRFSGRQFSNSRSEMNVSTLELGDSALYLCASSVRQGGELFFGEGSRLTVL.

The genes are TRBV6-1 and TRBJ2-3; D may correspond to TRBD1 or TRBD2 (7 bases each). Between the trimmed V and J ends, which lost 6 bases and 3 bases, there was a span of 13 bases. The CDR3 is made up of 14 amino acids. CDR1 MNHNS and CDR2 SASEGT come from the germline V gene. Written as DNA, the CDR3 is TGTGCCAGCAGGCAGGGGGGGTTAACAGATACGCAGTATTTT. Protein: CASRQGGLTDTQYF.

This sequence joins TRBV7-2 and TRBJ1-5; no firm D call. In germline, CDR1 is SGHTA, CDR2 FQGNSA. V was trimmed by 4 bases and J by 8 bases, leaving 18 bases between them. This CDR3 is 15 amino acids long. CDR3 sequence (DNA): TGTGCCAGCAGCTACCAAGGGTCCACCGGGGAGCCCCAGCATTTT. This sequence encodes CASSYQGSTGEPQHF.